This T cell receptor (beta chain) was sequenced for a study of graft-versus-host responses after intestinal transplantation. Study-wide context: Multivisceral, liver-intestinal, or isolated intestinal grafts were transplanted into recipients. Every recipient had anti-thymocyte globulin induction and 2 to 4 years of tacrolimus plus steroids. Findings of the study overall: Recipient marrow harbored GvH clones, some of which surfaced first in ileum or blood. The highest levels of circulating GvH clones went along with early declines in HvG clones after transplant.

Germline loops: CDR1 MNHEY, CDR2 SMNVEV (reference sequence). CDR3 size: 16 residues. The V end lost 6 bases, the J end lost 5 bases, and 17 bases lay between the germline ends. This table comes from immunoSEQ multiplex PCR, and its TCRdb copy is limited to in-frame clones, with some not included. Found here are about 130,000 clones, roughly 92% of them singletons; the top ten hold approximately 0.17%. A note on this clone: What it binds is not known.

The source is a human donor who received an intestinal transplant. The sample here was unstimulated CD4+ T cells sorted from spleen or lymph node cells, taken before intestinal transplant. V gene TRBV27 combines with J gene TRBJ1-6; maybe TRBD1 (5 bases). The CDR3 DNA is TGTGCCAGCAGGGCGACAGCGGATTCCCATAATTCACCCCTCCACTTT. It specifies CASRATADSHNSPLHF.